The rows below give T cell receptor beta chains drawn from one sample of a study of blood T cell repertoires in COVID-19. The assay was immunoSEQ multiplex PCR, and TCRdb's table has in-frame clones only and misses some. The data show 70,000 or so clones, with roughly 82% seen just once and approximately 19% held by the top ten. The sample was peripheral blood. These receptors were obtained from a human donor in a cohort sampled during active COVID-19. Both conserved end residues are part of each CDR3. D genes are given only for firm matches. Clone size is not always given. Where it is, it says once, few, many or a class for expanded clones.

size	J	D	V	CDR3	DNA
.	TRBJ2-7	.	TRBV30	CAWSGLAAYEQYF	TGTGCCTGGAGCGGGTTAGCGGCCTACGAGCAGTACTTC
.	TRBJ2-7	.	TRBV5-1	CASMGQGYEQYF	TGCGCCAGCATGGGGCAGGGGTACGAGCAGTACTTC
.	TRBJ2-3	TRBD1	TRBV24-1	CATSDPGTGADTQYF	TGTGCCACCAGTGATCCCGGGACAGGGGCCGATACGCAGTATTTT
few	TRBJ1-2	.	TRBV30	CAWADRSYGYTF	TGTGCCTGGGCCGACAGGAGCTATGGCTACACCTTC
.	TRBJ2-5	.	TRBV6-1	CASSEGYFLETQYF	TGTGCCAGCAGTGAAGGCTACTTTCTTGAGACCCAGTACTTC
.	TRBJ1-2	.	TRBV7-8	CASSLQGGFGYTF	TGTGCCAGCAGCTTACAGGGAGGGTTTGGCTACACCTTC
.	TRBJ2-7	TRBD1	TRBV29-1	CSVRSGTGPSYEQYF	TGCAGCGTGCGATCGGGGACAGGCCCTTCCTACGAGCAGTACTTC
.	TRBJ1-4	.	TRBV20-1	CSASILGMEVEKLFF	TGCAGTGCTAGTATTCTGGGTATGGAGGTAGAAAAACTGTTTTTT
.	TRBJ1-6	.	TRBV27	CASCEEGGPNSPLHF	TGTGCCAGCTGTGAGGAGGGTGGTCCCAATTCACCCCTCCACTTT
.	TRBJ2-4	.	TRBV4-1	CASSQWPRVPLAASLAKNIQYF	TGCGCCAGCAGCCAATGGCCCCGGGTCCCACTTGCCGCTTCTCTAGCCAAAAACATTCAGTACTTC
.	TRBJ2-7	.	TRBV11-2	CASSQALLADEQYF	TGTGCCAGCAGCCAAGCCCTGTTAGCAGACGAGCAGTACTTC
.	TRBJ2-7	.	TRBV20-1	CSVPGTYEQYF	TGCAGTGTACCAGGCACCTACGAGCAGTACTTC
few	TRBJ1-2	TRBD1	TRBV6-5	CASSYQTGTGIYGYTF	TGTGCCAGCAGTTACCAAACCGGGACAGGGATCTATGGCTACACCTTC
.	TRBJ2-3	TRBD2	TRBV5-1	CASFLAGGATDTQYF	TGCGCCAGCTTTTTAGCGGGGGGGGCCACAGATACGCAGTATTTT
.	TRBJ1-6	.	TRBV30	CAWSVLTDSPLHF	TGTGCCTGGAGTGTACTTACGGATTCACCCCTCCACTTT
.	TRBJ2-7	.	TRBV6-5	CASSWTIGSYEQYF	TGTGCCAGCAGTTGGACTATCGGTTCCTACGAGCAGTACTTC
.	TRBJ1-4	.	TRBV19	CASSIGYWGRGNEKLFF	TGTGCCAGTAGTATAGGTTATTGGGGGCGAGGGAATGAAAAACTGTTTTTT
.	TRBJ1-1	.	TRBV20-1	CSAYDRGRAFF	TGCAGTGCTTATGACCGCGGCCGAGCTTTCTTT
.	TRBJ2-1	.	TRBV20-1	CSASKLGSYNEQFF	TGCAGTGCTAGTAAGCTAGGCTCCTACAATGAGCAGTTCTTC
.	TRBJ1-2	TRBD1	TRBV2	CASSVPFEGAYGYTF	TGTGCCAGCAGTGTCCCGTTTGAGGGGGCCTATGGCTACACCTTC
.	TRBJ2-5	.	TRBV3-1/TRBV3-2	CASSQEGKGETQYF	TGTGCCAGCAGCCAAGAAGGGAAGGGGGAGACCCAGTACTTC
.	TRBJ2-7	.	TRBV5-5	CASSLIYQRPSSYEQYF	TGTGCCAGCAGCTTGATTTATCAGCGACCTTCCTCCTACGAGCAGTACTTC
once	TRBJ1-2	TRBD1	TRBV3-1/TRBV3-2	CASSQGQGYGYTF	TGTGCCAGCAGCCAGGGACAGGGGTATGGCTACACCTTC
.	TRBJ1-2	.	TRBV18	CASSPSYRADEGYTF	TGTGCCAGCTCACCAAGTTACAGGGCCGATGAGGGCTACACCTTC
.	TRBJ1-2	.	TRBV5-1	CASSFGGGRGYTF	TGCGCCAGCAGCTTTGGCGGGGGACGTGGCTACACCTTC
.	TRBJ2-3	.	TRBV20-1	CSATSRDTQYF	TGCAGTGCCACTTCGAGAGATACGCAGTATTTT
few	TRBJ1-5	.	TRBV30	CAWSVDSSQPQHF	TGTGCCTGGAGCGTAGACAGTTCTCAGCCCCAGCATTTT
.	TRBJ1-1	.	TRBV5-6	CASSLGARGYTEAFF	TGTGCCAGCAGCTTGGGGGCAAGGGGCTACACTGAAGCTTTCTTT
.	TRBJ1-1	TRBD1	TRBV29-1	CSVERQGSTEAFF	TGCAGCGTTGAACGACAGGGGAGCACTGAAGCTTTCTTT
.	TRBJ1-1	.	TRBV3-1/TRBV3-2	CASTRETEAFF	TGTGCCAGCACCAGGGAAACTGAAGCTTTCTTT
.	TRBJ1-4	.	TRBV15	CATSGQRNEKLFF	TGTGCCACCTCCGGACAGCGTAATGAAAAACTGTTTTTT
.	TRBJ1-3	TRBD1	TRBV3-1/TRBV3-2	CASSQLGQAAGNTIYF	TGTGCCAGCAGCCAGTTAGGACAGGCCGCAGGAAACACCATATATTTT
.	TRBJ2-6	TRBD1	TRBV4-2	CASSREGTGSSGANVLTF	TGTGCCAGCAGCCGGGAAGGGACAGGGAGCTCTGGGGCCAACGTCCTGACTTTC
.	TRBJ1-2	.	TRBV6-5	CASSRREYSYGYTF	TGTGCCAGCAGCCGACGGGAGTACAGCTATGGCTACACCTTC
.	TRBJ1-2	.	TRBV2	CASRRLAEAYGYTF	TGTGCCAGCAGGCGGTTAGCCGAGGCGTATGGCTACACCTTC
.	TRBJ1-1	.	TRBV7-2	CASSLSGIRNTEAFF	TGTGCCAGCAGCTTATCAGGGATTCGGAACACTGAAGCTTTCTTT
once	TRBJ2-6	TRBD1	TRBV5-4	CASSWTTGGRANVLTF	TGTGCCAGCAGCTGGACTACAGGGGGTCGGGCCAACGTCCTGACTTTC
.	TRBJ2-1	TRBD2	TRBV7-3	CASSLEAGAYNEQFF	TGTGCCAGCAGCTTAGAGGCGGGGGCCTACAATGAGCAGTTCTTC
.	TRBJ1-1	TRBD1	TRBV5-1	CASSLVRPGQSEAFF	TGCGCCAGCAGCTTGGTTAGACCGGGACAGTCAGAAGCTTTCTTT
.	TRBJ1-2	TRBD1	TRBV3-1/TRBV3-2	CASSQSTGRLTF	TGTGCCAGCAGCCAATCGACAGGGCGTCTCACCTTC